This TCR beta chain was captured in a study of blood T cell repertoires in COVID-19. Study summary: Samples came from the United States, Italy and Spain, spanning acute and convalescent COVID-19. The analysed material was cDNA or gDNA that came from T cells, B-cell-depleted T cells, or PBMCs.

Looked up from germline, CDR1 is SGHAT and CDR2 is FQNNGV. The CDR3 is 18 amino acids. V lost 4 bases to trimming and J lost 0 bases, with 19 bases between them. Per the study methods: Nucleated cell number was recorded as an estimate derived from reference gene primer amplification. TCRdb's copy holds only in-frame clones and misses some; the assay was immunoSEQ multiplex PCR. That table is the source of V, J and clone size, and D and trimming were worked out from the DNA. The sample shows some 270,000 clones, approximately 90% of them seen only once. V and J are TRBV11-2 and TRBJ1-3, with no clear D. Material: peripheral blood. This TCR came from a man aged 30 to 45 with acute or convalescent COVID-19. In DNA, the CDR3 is TGTGCCAGCAGCTCATACGATTCCCGCGGAATCTCTGGAAACACCATATATTTT. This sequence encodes CASSSYDSRGISGNTIYF.